Reported below is one TCR beta chain. Its antigen remains unknown. This CDR3 comprises 12 residues. Trimming took 5 bases from V and 7 from J, leaving 12 bases between them. Germline CDR1 reads SGHVS; CDR2 reads FQNEAQ. This sample stems from a study of T cell responses to AZD1222 COVID-19 vaccine. TCRdb's table, derived via immunoSEQ multiplex PCR, lists solely in-frame clones and lacks some. The sample lists about 150,000 clones; approximately 90% were seen once. Study results and caveats: Repertoires were collected only later (after the peak T cell response had occurred).

The TCR sequence derives from an adult who received the AZD1222 COVID-19 vaccine. The starting material was peripheral blood, obtained 28 days after the second AZD1222 dose. The chain links TRBV7-8 to TRBJ2-7; the D gene is possibly TRBD2 (6 bases). The CDR3 loop is CASSRGGREQYF. The CDR3 DNA reads TGTGCCAGCAGCCGAGGAGGGCGGGAGCAGTACTTC.